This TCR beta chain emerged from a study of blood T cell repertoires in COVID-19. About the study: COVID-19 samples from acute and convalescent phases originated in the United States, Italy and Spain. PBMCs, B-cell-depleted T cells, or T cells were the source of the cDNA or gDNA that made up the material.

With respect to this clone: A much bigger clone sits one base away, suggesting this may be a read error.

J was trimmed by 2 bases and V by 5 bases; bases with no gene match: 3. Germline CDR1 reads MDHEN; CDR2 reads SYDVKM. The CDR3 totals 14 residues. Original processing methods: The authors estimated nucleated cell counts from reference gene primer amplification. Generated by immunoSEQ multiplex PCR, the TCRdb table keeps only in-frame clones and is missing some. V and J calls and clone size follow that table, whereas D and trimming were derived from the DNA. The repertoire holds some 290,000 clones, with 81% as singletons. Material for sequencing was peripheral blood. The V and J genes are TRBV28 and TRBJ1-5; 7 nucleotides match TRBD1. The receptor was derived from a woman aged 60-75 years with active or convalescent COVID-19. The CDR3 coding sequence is TGTGCCAGCAGTATAACAGGGGGCAATCAGCCCCAGCATTTT. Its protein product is CASSITGGNQPQHF.